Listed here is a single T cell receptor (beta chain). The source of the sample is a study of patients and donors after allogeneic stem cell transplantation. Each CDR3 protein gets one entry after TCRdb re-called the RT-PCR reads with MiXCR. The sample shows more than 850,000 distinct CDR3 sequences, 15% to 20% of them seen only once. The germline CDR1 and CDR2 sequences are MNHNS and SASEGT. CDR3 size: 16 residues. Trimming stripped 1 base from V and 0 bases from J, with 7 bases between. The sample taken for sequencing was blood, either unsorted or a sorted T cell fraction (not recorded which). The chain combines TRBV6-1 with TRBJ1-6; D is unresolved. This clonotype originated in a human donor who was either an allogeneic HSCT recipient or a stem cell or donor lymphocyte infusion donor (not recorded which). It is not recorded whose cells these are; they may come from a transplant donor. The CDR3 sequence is CASSEEISSYNSPLHF. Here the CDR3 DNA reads TGTGCCAGCAGTGAAGAGATTAGCTCCTATAATTCACCCCTCCACTTT.